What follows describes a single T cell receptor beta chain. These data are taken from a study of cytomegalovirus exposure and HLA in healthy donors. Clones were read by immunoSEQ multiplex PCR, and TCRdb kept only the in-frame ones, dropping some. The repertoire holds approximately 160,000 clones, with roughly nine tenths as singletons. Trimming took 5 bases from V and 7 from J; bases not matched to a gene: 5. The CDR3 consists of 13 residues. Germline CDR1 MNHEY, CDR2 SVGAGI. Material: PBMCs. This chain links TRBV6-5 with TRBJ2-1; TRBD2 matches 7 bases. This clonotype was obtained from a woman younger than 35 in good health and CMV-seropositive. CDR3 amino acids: CASSPLGRNEQFF. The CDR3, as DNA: TGTGCCAGCAGTCCACTCGGGAGGAATGAGCAGTTCTTC.